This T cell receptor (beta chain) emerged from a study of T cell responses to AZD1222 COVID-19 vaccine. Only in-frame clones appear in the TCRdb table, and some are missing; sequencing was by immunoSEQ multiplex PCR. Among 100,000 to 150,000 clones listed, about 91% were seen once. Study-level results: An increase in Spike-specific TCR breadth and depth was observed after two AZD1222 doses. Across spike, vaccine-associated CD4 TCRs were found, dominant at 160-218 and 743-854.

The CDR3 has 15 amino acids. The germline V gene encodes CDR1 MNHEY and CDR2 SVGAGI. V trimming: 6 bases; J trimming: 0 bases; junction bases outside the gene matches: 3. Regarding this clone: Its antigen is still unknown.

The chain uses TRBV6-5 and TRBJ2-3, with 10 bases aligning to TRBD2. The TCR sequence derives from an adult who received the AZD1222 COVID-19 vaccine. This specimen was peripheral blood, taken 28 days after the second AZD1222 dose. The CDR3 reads CASRTLAGSTDTQYF. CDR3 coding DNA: TGTGCCAGCAGAACACTAGCGGGGAGCACAGATACGCAGTATTTT.